This passage covers 7 T cell receptor beta chains from one sample sequenced in a study of cytomegalovirus exposure and HLA in healthy donors (TCRdb year 2017). Libraries were constructed by the immunoSEQ multiplex PCR assay. For the multiplex PCR, a mixture combining 60 forward primers for TCR Vbeta segments and 13 reverse primers for TCR Jbeta segments was used. This immuneACCESS table, as held by TCRdb, lists in-frame sequences with V and J called but not all clones. Of the missing ones, under half trace to an unresolved V gene in checked studies; the others have no known cause. The sample table shows about 120,000 clones, and more than 75% are seen once. Of the sample, approximately 1.5% is held by the ten largest clones. Sample: PBMCs. The source of these receptors is a female donor in good health and CMV-seronegative.

V gene TRBV5-1 combines with J gene TRBJ2-1; the D gene is possibly TRBD2 (5 bases). CDR3 length equals 13 residues. Germline V lookup: CDR1 SGHRS, CDR2 YFSETQ. With 5 bases removed from V and 8 bases from J, the gap between germline ends came to 14 bases. CDR3 residues: CASRDGLGDEQFF. CDR3 coding DNA: TGCGCCAGCAGGGACGGTCTGGGAGATGAGCAGTTCTTC.

This sequence joins TRBV13 and TRBJ2-2; the D gene is possibly TRBD1 (6 bases). Germline V gene lookup returns CDR1 PRHDT and CDR2 FYEKMQ (reference sequence). The length of the CDR3 is 16 residues. Trimming removed 2 bases at V and 3 bases at J, with 13 bases between. CDR3: CASSLTGHKDTGELFF. DNA for the CDR3: TGTGCCAGCAGCTTAACGGGACATAAGGACACCGGGGAGCTGTTTTTT.

This clone was picked up one time. The V gene is TRBV4-3, the J gene TRBJ2-1, with D perhaps matching TRBD2 (5 bases). The CDR3 is 16 residues long. Germline lookup yields CDR1 LGHNA and CDR2 YSLEER. Trimming took off 1 base at V and 0 bases at J, with 10 bases between the two ends. CDR3 in amino acids: CASSQGLAGSYNEQFF. The CDR3 DNA follows: TGCGCCAGCAGCCAAGGGCTAGCCGGCTCCTACAATGAGCAGTTCTTC.

The chain employs TRBV7-3 and TRBJ2-1; D may be TRBD2 (6 bases). The CDR3 runs to 15 residues. The germline V gene has CDR1 SGHTA and CDR2 FQGTGA. Trimming left V 5 bases short and J 7 bases short, with 18 bases between. This CDR3 reads CASSPNWVRGNEQFF. Written as DNA, the CDR3 is TGTGCCAGCAGCCCAAACTGGGTTCGGGGGAATGAGCAGTTCTTC. The full variable domain, with the rest looked up from reference TRBV7-3 and TRBJ2-1, is GAGVSQTPSNKVTEKGKYVELRCDPISGHTALYWYRQSLGQGPEFLIYFQGTGAADDSGLPNDRFFAVRPEGSVSTLKIQRTERGDSAVYLCASSPNWVRGNEQFFGPGTRLTVL.

This clone occurred once. The chain couples TRBV25-1 to TRBJ2-1, with 7 positions matching TRBD2. V shed 10 bases, J shed 7 bases, and the junction held 13 bases outside the gene matches. The CDR3 has 14 residues. CDR1 and CDR2 from the germline V gene are MGHDK and SYGVNS. The CDR3 is CATAWGGSGNEQFF. Written as DNA, the CDR3 is TGTGCCACCGCCTGGGGGGGAAGTGGGAATGAGCAGTTCTTC.

The rearrangement joins TRBV11-2 to TRBJ2-2, with D perhaps TRBD1 (5 bases). Germline V lookup: CDR1 SGHAT, CDR2 FQNNGV. V was pared by 0 bases and J by 1 base, with 12 bases between. The CDR3 loop spans 17 amino acids. Here the CDR3 DNA reads TGTGCCAGCAGCTTAGAATTTGGGCAGGGGAACACCGGGGAGCTGTTTTTT. Amino acid sequence: CASSLEFGQGNTGELFF.

This sequence joins TRBV29-1 and TRBJ1-2, with 9 bases that match TRBD1. CDR1 is SQVTM, CDR2 ANQGSEA, per germline. CDR3 size: 13 residues. The V segment lost 7 bases and the J segment 5 bases; nucleotides outside the gene matches: 8. CDR3 residues: CSARDRVAYGYTF. In DNA form, the CDR3 reads TGCAGCGCCCGGGACAGGGTAGCATATGGCTACACCTTC.